Below are 25 T cell receptor beta chains sequenced from a single sample in a study of Graves' ophthalmopathy and Graves' hyperthyroidism. The TCR beta CDR3 regions underwent amplification from RNA transcripts. HTBI-primed first-round RT-PCR preceded second-round multiplex PCR. In TCRdb, the multiplex PCR reads were re-called with MiXCR into one record per CDR3 protein. This sample yields 200,000 to 300,000 distinct CDR3 sequences, of which roughly 50% are seen a single time; 40% to 55% belongs to the top ten. The specimen was peripheral blood. The source of these receptors is an adult man with Graves' ophthalmopathy.

The CDR3: CASTKGGGHTEAFF. DNA for the CDR3: TGTGCCAGTACCAAAGGGGGGGGGCACACTGAAGCTTTCTTT. This rearrangement joins TRBV19 to TRBJ1-1; tentative D call: TRBD1 (6 bases). Germline CDR1 and CDR2: LNHDA and SQIVND (reference sequence). Trimming shortened V by 7 bases and J by 3 bases, and 15 bases separated the two germline ends. The CDR3 runs to 14 residues.

The J gene is TRBJ1-2, the V gene TRBV7-9; D possibly corresponds to TRBD1 (6 bases). Trimming left V 1 base short and J 7 bases short, with 19 bases between. This CDR3 is 16 amino acids long. From germline, CDR1 is SEHNR and CDR2 FQNEAQ (reference sequence). Here the CDR3 reads CASSLESLGGGSGYTF. The CDR3 region has the DNA TGTGCCAGCAGCTTAGAGTCACTGGGGGGCGGGAGTGGCTACACCTTC. The variable domain in full, with the rest retrieved from reference TRBV7-9 and TRBJ1-2, is DTGVSQNPRHKITKRGQNVTFRCDPISEHNRLYWYRQTLGQGPEFLTYFQNEAQLEKSRLLSDRFSAERPKGSFSTLEIQRTEQGDSAMYLCASSLESLGGGSGYTFGSGTRLTVV.

This clonotype was counted once. This chain uses TRBV9 with TRBJ2-7, with D possibly being TRBD2 (5 bases). CDR3 length: 14 amino acids. Germline CDR1 and CDR2: SGDLS and YYNGEE. Trimming stripped 5 bases from V and 1 base from J, with 13 bases between. The CDR3 region has the DNA TGTGCCAGCAGTTACTCCGGGAATTCCTACGAGCAGTACTTC. It encodes CASSYSGNSYEQYF. The full variable domain, completed using reference TRBV9 and TRBJ2-7, is DSGVTQTPKHLITATGQRVTLRCSPRSGDLSVYWYQQSLDQGLQFLIQYYNGEERAKGNILERFSAQQFPDLHSELNLSSLELGDSALYFCASSYSGNSYEQYFGPGTRLTVT.

V is TRBV5-1 and J is TRBJ2-5; TRBD1 matches 8 bases. The J call is doubtful: the DNA matches TRBJ2-1 better. CDR1 is SGHRS, CDR2 YFSETQ, per germline. There are 15 residues in the CDR3. CDR3 bases: TGCGCCAGCAGCTGGGGGACAGGCGATTACAATGAGCAGTTCTTC. Protein product: CASSWGTGDYNEQFF.

The chain couples TRBV7-9 to TRBJ2-2, with 10 bases identical to TRBD2. The germline V gene encodes CDR1 SEHNR and CDR2 FQNEAQ (reference sequence). V gave up 5 bases and J gave up 6 bases; unmatched junction bases: 6. The CDR3 length is 15 residues. The CDR3 coding sequence is TGTGCCAGCAGCCGAATACTAGCGGGGCCCGGGGAGCTGTTTTTT. This sequence encodes CASSRILAGPGELFF.

The genes are TRBV2 and TRBJ1-2; D is possibly TRBD1 (5 bases). The length of the CDR3 is 12 residues. The germline V gene encodes CDR1 SNHLY and CDR2 FYNNEI. V was shortened by 4 bases and J by 8 bases, with 11 bases between the two germline ends. Written as DNA, the CDR3 is TGTGCCAGCAGTGGGGGCCTGGGGGGCTACACCTTC. The encoded protein is CASSGGLGGYTF.

This clonotype was counted only a few times. This chain links TRBV2 with TRBJ1-5; 10 bases fit TRBD1. V dropped 7 bases and J dropped 4; count of bases not matched to a gene: 4. CDR3 length: 14 residues. Germline loops: CDR1 SNHLY, CDR2 FYNNEI. CDR3 DNA sequence: TGTGCCAGCACGTGGGACAGGGGTAATCAGCCCCAGCATTTT. Amino acids: CASTWDRGNQPQHF.

The CDR3, as DNA: TGCAGTGCTAGTCCTCTAGCGGGAGCTATGACGGAGACCCAGTACTTC. Protein sequence: CSASPLAGAMTETQYF. J is TRBJ2-5 and V is TRBV20-1; 10 positions agree with TRBD2. With 3 bases clipped from V and 5 bases from J, the junction kept 12 bases outside the gene matches. Per the germline V gene, CDR1 is DFQATT and CDR2 is SNEGSKA (reference sequence). The CDR3 consists of 16 residues.

The gene calls are TRBV20-1 and TRBJ2-7; D tentatively reads TRBD1 or TRBD2 (5 bases each). The V end lost 3 bases, the J end lost 0 bases, and 9 bases lay between the germline ends. The CDR3 sequence is 13 residues long. CDR1 is DFQATT, CDR2 SNEGSKA, per germline (reference sequence). CDR3 sequence reads: CSARSGSSYEQYF. CDR3 DNA sequence: TGCAGTGCTAGGTCAGGGAGCTCCTACGAGCAGTACTTC.

In DNA form, the CDR3 reads TGTGCCAGCACTGGGAGTCCGTTTAACTATGGCTACACCTTC. It is translated as CASTGSPFNYGYTF. This sequence joins TRBV10-3 and TRBJ1-2; D is uncertain. Germline V gives CDR1 ENHRY, CDR2 SYGVKD. There are 14 residues in the CDR3. The V and J ends lost 10 bases and 1 base respectively, with 16 bases between them.

The V call is TRBV13, the J call TRBJ1-1; 7 bases map to TRBD1. There are 13 residues in the CDR3. The V gene's germline CDR1 is PRHDT and CDR2 FYEKMQ (reference sequence). J gave up 4 bases and V 5 bases, and 4 bases lay outside the gene matches. The CDR3 sequence is CASSVGTATEAFF. CDR3 DNA: TGTGCCAGCAGCGTGGGGACAGCCACTGAAGCTTTCTTT. Using reference TRBV13 and TRBJ1-1 for the parts outside the CDR3, the full variable domain is AAGVIQSPRHLIKEKRETATLKCYPIPRHDTVYWYQQGPGQDPQFLISFYEKMQSDKGSIPDRFSAQQFSDYHSELNMSSLELGDSALYFCASSVGTATEAFFGQGTRLTVV.

This rearrangement joins TRBV5-1 to TRBJ2-5; TRBD1 aligns across 7 bases. The CDR3 spans 14 residues. Germline CDR1 SGHRS, CDR2 YFSETQ. V was pared by 3 bases and J by 3 bases, with 5 bases of the junction left unmatched. CDR3 protein: CASSSGTAEETQYF. In nucleotides, the CDR3 is TGCGCCAGCAGCTCCGGGACAGCAGAAGAGACCCAGTACTTC.

This rearrangement joins TRBV2 to TRBJ1-4, with unresolved D. The CDR3 is made up of 17 amino acids. V was shortened by 7 bases and J by 0 bases, with 18 bases between the two germline ends. Per germline, CDR1 SNHLY and CDR2 FYNNEI. The CDR3 protein is CASTDAGKSATNEKLFF. In nucleotides, the CDR3 is TGTGCCAGCACTGACGCGGGAAAATCCGCAACTAATGAAAAACTGTTTTTT.

The chain employs TRBV3-1 and TRBJ1-1; D possibly corresponds to TRBD1 (6 bases). Trimming stripped 1 base from V and 8 bases from J, with 8 bases between. This CDR3 has 12 residues. CDR1 is LGHDT, CDR2 YNNKEL, per germline (reference sequence). The CDR3 protein is CASSQVGGEAFF. For the CDR3, the DNA is TGTGCCAGCAGCCAAGTAGGGGGGGAAGCTTTCTTT.

The CDR3 coding sequence is TGCAGTGCCCCAAGCTGGCAGGGGAACACTGAAGCTTTCTTT. This gives the protein CSAPSWQGNTEAFF. The chain combines TRBV20-1 with TRBJ1-1, with a possible D match to TRBD1 (5 bases). The CDR3 is made up of 14 amino acids. V lost 6 bases to trimming and J lost 1 base, with 15 bases between them. CDR1 is DFQATT and CDR2 is SNEGSKA in the germline V gene (reference sequence).

The chain combines TRBV7-9 with TRBJ1-1; a weak D match, TRBD1 (5 bases). The germline V and J ends were trimmed by 0 bases and 5 bases, with 13 bases remaining between them. Germline CDR1 and CDR2: SEHNR and FQNEAQ (reference sequence). The CDR3 runs 15 residues. The CDR3 nucleotides read TGTGCCAGCAGCTTAGCGGTGGGGGGGGGAACTGAAGCTTTCTTT. The encoded protein is CASSLAVGGGTEAFF.

Only one count was recorded for this clonotype. The chain recombines TRBV11-1 with TRBJ1-2; 7 positions match TRBD1. With V trimmed by 1 base and J by 2 bases, 4 bases remained unmatched. Germline assignment: CDR1 SGHAT and CDR2 FQDESV (reference sequence). The CDR3 spans 15 residues. CDR3 protein: CASSLGQGKNYGYTF. DNA of the CDR3: TGTGCCAGCAGCTTAGGACAGGGTAAAAACTATGGCTACACCTTC. Filled out from reference TRBV11-1 and TRBJ1-2, the complete variable domain reads EAEVAQSPRYKITEKSQAVAFWCDPISGHATLYWYRQILGQGPELLVQFQDESVVDDSQLPKDRFSAERLKGVDSTLKIQPAELGDSAMYLCASSLGQGKNYGYTFGSGTRLTVV.

The chain uses TRBV5-1 and TRBJ2-7; the D gene could be TRBD1 or TRBD2 (7 bases each). The germline V gene has CDR1 SGHRS and CDR2 YFSETQ. The CDR3 runs 15 residues. V gave up 5 bases and J gave up 4 bases, with 19 bases separating them. CDR3 protein: CASSPLTGEGYEQYF. The CDR3 region has the DNA TGCGCCAGCAGTCCATTAACAGGGGAGGGATACGAGCAGTACTTC. Full variable domain (outside the CDR3, taken from reference TRBV5-1 and TRBJ2-7): KAGVTQTPRYLIKTRGQQVTLSCSPISGHRSVSWYQQTPGQGLQFLFEYFSETQRNKGNFPGRFSGRQFSNSRSEMNVSTLELGDSALYLCASSPLTGEGYEQYFGPGTRLTVT.

This chain uses TRBV20-1 with TRBJ2-5, with TRBD2 identical over 10 bases. V lost 6 bases, J lost 4 bases, and 11 bases stayed unmatched. Germline CDR1 DFQATT, CDR2 SNEGSKA (reference sequence). This CDR3 has 15 residues. CDR3 amino acids: CSALRGAGGRETQYF. The DNA of the CDR3 is TGCAGTGCCCTCAGAGGAGCGGGAGGGCGAGAGACCCAGTACTTC.

At least ten counts were recorded for this clonotype. The chain uses TRBV15 and TRBJ1-6; D perhaps matches TRBD1 (5 bases). Germline lookup yields CDR1 LNHNV and CDR2 YYDKDF (reference sequence). This CDR3 is built from 14 residues. V gave up 3 bases and J gave up 9 bases, with 12 bases separating them. CDR3: CATSRDTVGSPLHF. Here the CDR3 DNA reads TGTGCCACCAGCAGGGACACAGTGGGTTCACCCCTCCACTTT.

Turning to this clonotype: At one end the junction does not follow the germline gene, possibly because of a read error. V usage is TRBV19 and J usage is TRBJ1-2; D may be TRBD1 (5 bases). The CDR3 length is 13 residues. Germline V gives CDR1 LNHDA, CDR2 SQIVND (reference sequence). In nucleotides, the CDR3 is TGTGCCAGTAATCCCGGGACTAAATATGGCTACACCTTC. This translates into CASNPGTKYGYTF. Supplemented by reference TRBV19 and TRBJ1-2, the full variable domain reads DGGITQSPKYLFRKEGQNVTLSCEQNLNHDAMYWYRQDPGQGLRLIYYSQIVNDFQKGDIAEGYSVSREKKESFPLTVTSAQKNPTAFYLCASNPGTKYGYTFGSGTRLTVV.

On this clonotype itself: The junction differs from germline at one of its ends, possibly a read error. The V gene is TRBV10-3, the J gene TRBJ2-7, with D unclear. This CDR3 spans 12 amino acids. Germline CDR1 ENHRY, CDR2 SYGVKD. This CDR3 reads CATSFVNYEQYF. The CDR3 DNA reads as TGTGCCACCAGTTTCGTGAACTACGAGCAGTACTTC.

V is TRBV2 and J is TRBJ2-7; D could derive from TRBD1 or TRBD2 (5 bases each). Trimming shortened V by 0 bases and J by 2 bases, and 23 bases separated the two germline ends. The CDR3 loop spans 19 amino acids. The germline V gene has CDR1 SNHLY and CDR2 FYNNEI. CDR3 DNA: TGTGCCAGCAGTGAAGCAACGGGACGAATAAGACCCAAACCCTACGAGCAGTACTTC. Protein: CASSEATGRIRPKPYEQYF.

The CDR3 reads CAISPHGGSSQPQYF. CDR3 bases: TGTGCCATCAGCCCCCACGGGGGAAGTAGTCAGCCCCAGTATTTT. The V and J genes are TRBV10-3 and TRBJ1-5; weak D call: TRBD2 (6 bases). Judging by the DNA end, TRBJ2-3 fits better; the J call may be wrong. CDR3 length: 15 residues. Germline CDR1 reads ENHRY; CDR2 reads SYGVKD.

The rearrangement links TRBV10-3 to TRBJ2-7; D may be TRBD2 (5 bases). The CDR3 is 12 amino acids. Germline CDR1 is ENHRY and CDR2 is SYGVKD. The V end lost 3 bases, the J end lost 6 bases, and 9 bases lay between the germline ends. The chain's CDR3 is CAISDPRGEQYF. The CDR3 DNA sequence: TGTGCCATCAGTGACCCCCGGGGCGAGCAGTACTTC.